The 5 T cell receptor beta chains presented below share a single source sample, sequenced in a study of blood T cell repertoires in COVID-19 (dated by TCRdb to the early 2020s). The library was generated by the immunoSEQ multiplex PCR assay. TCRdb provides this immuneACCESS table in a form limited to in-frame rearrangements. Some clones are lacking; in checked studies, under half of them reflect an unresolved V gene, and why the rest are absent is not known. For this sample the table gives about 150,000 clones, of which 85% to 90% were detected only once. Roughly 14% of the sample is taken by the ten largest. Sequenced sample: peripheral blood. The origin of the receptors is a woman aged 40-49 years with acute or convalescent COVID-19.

The CDR3 spells CASSRNGGSSTDTQYF. CDR3 bases: TGCGCCAGCAGCCGCAATGGCGGGAGTTCAACAGATACGCAGTATTTT. The chain couples TRBV4-1 to TRBJ2-3; 7 positions agree with TRBD2. The CDR3 has 16 amino acids. Germline CDR1 reads MGHRA; CDR2 reads YSYEKL. V was clipped by 4 bases and J by 3 bases; unmatched bases: 10.

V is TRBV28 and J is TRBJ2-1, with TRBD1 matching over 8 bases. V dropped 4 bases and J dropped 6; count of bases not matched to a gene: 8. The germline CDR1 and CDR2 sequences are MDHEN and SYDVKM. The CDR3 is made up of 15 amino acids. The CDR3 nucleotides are TGTGCCAGCAGTTCCCCAGGGGGCTTGGGCAATGAGCAGTTCTTC. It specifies CASSSPGGLGNEQFF.

CDR3 protein: CASRVGARRLAGELFF. In DNA, the CDR3 is TGTGCCAGCAGAGTAGGGGCGAGAAGGTTAGCCGGGGAGCTGTTTTTT. The chain recombines TRBV28 with TRBJ2-2; a possible D gene is TRBD1 (5 bases). Trimming took 6 bases from V and 6 from J, leaving 20 bases between them. Germline CDR1 reads MDHEN; CDR2 reads SYDVKM. The length of the CDR3 is 16 residues.

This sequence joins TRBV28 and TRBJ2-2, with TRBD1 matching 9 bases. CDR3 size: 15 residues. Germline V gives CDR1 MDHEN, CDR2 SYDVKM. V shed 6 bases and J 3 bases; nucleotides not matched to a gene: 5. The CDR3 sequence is CASRWDRVDTGELFF. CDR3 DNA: TGTGCCAGCAGATGGGACAGGGTAGACACCGGGGAGCTGTTTTTT.

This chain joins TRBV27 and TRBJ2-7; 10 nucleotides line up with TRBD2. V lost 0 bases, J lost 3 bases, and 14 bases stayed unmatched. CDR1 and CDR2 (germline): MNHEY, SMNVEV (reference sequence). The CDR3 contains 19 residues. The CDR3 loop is CASSLSYLRSGRSSYEQYF. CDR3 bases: TGTGCCAGCAGTTTATCGTACTTGCGTAGCGGGAGGTCTAGCTACGAGCAGTACTTC.